This paragraph reports one TCR beta chain. The CDR3 is made up of 17 amino acids. Germline CDR1 is MNHEY and CDR2 is SMNVEV (reference sequence). The ends lost 5 bases at V and 9 bases at J; junction bases unmatched: 15. These data come from a study of shared clonotypes between healthy human individuals. Naive CD8 populations comprised CD45RO-negative cells positively selected for CCR7, excluding terminally differentiated effector memory CD45RA+ cells. Produced via immunoSEQ multiplex PCR; TCRdb's table is partial and in-frame only. The sample lists fewer than 1 million clones, 96% occurring once. The sequence derives from a young man in good health. The chain joins TRBV27 to TRBJ2-7; 14 positions agree with TRBD2. The sample consisted of naive CD8+ T cells sorted from blood. This CDR3 is CASSPQGLAGVIIGQYF. In nucleotides, the CDR3 is TGTGCCAGCAGTCCCCAGGGACTAGCGGGAGTAATTATAGGGCAGTACTTC.